The clone carrying this TCR beta chain was seen only once. The assay was immunoSEQ multiplex PCR, and TCRdb's table has in-frame clones only and misses some. The data contain about 500,000 clones, about 89% of them seen just once; the ten biggest clones take up 7.8%. This record belongs to a study of blood T cell repertoires in COVID-19. V was pared by 5 bases and J by 3 bases, with 14 bases of the junction left unmatched. From germline, CDR1 is SGHTA and CDR2 FQGTGA. The CDR3 extends over 19 amino acids. The chain combines TRBV7-3 with TRBJ2-1; 12 nucleotides agree with TRBD2. Sequenced input: peripheral blood. The source of this sequence is a woman aged 45 to 65 with COVID-19, enrolled during active disease. The CDR3 spells CASSPWASGGELFYNEQFF. DNA for the CDR3: TGTGCCAGCAGCCCCTGGGCTAGCGGGGGGGAACTCTTCTACAATGAGCAGTTCTTC.